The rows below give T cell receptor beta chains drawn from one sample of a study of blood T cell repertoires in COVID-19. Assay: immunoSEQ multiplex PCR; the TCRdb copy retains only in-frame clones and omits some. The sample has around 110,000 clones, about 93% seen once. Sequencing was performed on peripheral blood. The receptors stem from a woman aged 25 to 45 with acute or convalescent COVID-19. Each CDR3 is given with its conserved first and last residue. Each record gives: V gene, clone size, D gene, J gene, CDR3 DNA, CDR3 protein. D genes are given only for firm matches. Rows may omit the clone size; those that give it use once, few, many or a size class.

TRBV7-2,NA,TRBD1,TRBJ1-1,TGTGCCAGCATGAGACAGGGGTTGAACACTGAAGCTTTCTTT,CASMRQGLNTEAFF
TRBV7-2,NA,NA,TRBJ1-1,TGTGCCAGCAGCTGGCCGGGAGCCAACACTGAAGCTTTCTTT,CASSWPGANTEAFF
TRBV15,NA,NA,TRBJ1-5,TGTGCCACCAGCCCAAACAGGAACAATCAGCCCCAGCATTTT,CATSPNRNNQPQHF
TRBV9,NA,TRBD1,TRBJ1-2,TGTGCCAGCAGCGCTGGACAGGGGCTTAACTATGGCTACACCTTC,CASSAGQGLNYGYTF
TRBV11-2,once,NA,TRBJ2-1,TGTGCCAGCAGCTTAGACCCGCGGTGGCCCTACAATGAGCAGTTCTTC,CASSLDPRWPYNEQFF
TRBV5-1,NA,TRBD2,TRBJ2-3,TGCGCCAGCCGGGGGGACCGGCGCGCAGATACGCAGTATTTT,CASRGDRRADTQYF
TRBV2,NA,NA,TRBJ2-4,TGTGCCAGCAGTGAAGATTGGGGCGGGACCCCCTGGTTAGCCAAAAACATTCAGTACTTC,CASSEDWGGTPWLAKNIQYF
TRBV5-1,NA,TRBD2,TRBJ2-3,TGCGCCAGCAGCTTGGGAAGCGGGAGGTTCTTAAAAAGCACAGATACGCAGTATTTT,CASSLGSGRFLKSTDTQYF
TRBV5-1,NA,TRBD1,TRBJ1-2,TGCGCCAGCAGCGCGGGACAGGGGGAAGGCTATGGCTACACCTTC,CASSAGQGEGYGYTF
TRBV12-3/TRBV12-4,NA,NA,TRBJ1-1,TGTGCCAGCAGTTTGGTTGACGGGGCTGAAGCTTTCTTT,CASSLVDGAEAFF
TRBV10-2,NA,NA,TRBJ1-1,TGCGCCAGCAGCGGGGTTTGGAACACTGAAGCTTTCTTT,CASSGVWNTEAFF
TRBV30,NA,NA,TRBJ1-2,TGTGCCTGGGGTCGAAGAAACTCCCCCTATGGCTACACCTTC,CAWGRRNSPYGYTF
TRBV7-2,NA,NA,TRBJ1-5,TGTGCCAGCAGCTTAGTTCAGTTAAATCAGCCCCAGCATTTT,CASSLVQLNQPQHF
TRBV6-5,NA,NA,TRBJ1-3,TGTGCCAGCAGCCCCAGGGAAGATGGAAACACCATATATTTT,CASSPREDGNTIYF
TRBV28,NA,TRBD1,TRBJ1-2,TGTGCCAGCAGCGCTGGACAGGTAATCGGTAGTCATCGTGGCTACACCTTC,CASSAGQVIGSHRGYTF
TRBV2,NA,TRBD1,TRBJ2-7,TGTGCCAGCAATCCCGGACAGGGGGCGTACGAGCAGTACTTC,CASNPGQGAYEQYF
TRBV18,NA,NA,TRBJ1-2,TGTGCCAGCTCACGACAATTCTCCTATGGCTACACCTTC,CASSRQFSYGYTF
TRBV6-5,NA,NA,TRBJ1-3,TGTGCCAGCCTCCGGGGGGGGGCTGGAAACACCATATATTTT,CASLRGGAGNTIYF
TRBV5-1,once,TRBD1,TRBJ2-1,TGCGCCAGCAGCTATGGACAGGGGTCCTACAATGAGCAGTTCTTC,CASSYGQGSYNEQFF
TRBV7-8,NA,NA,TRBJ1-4,TGTGCCAGCAGCTTAGCTTGGTACGGTCGAAATGAAAAACTGTTTTTT,CASSLAWYGRNEKLFF
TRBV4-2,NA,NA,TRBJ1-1,TGTGCCAGCAGCCAAGGCGCCGAGACAGGCCACCTTGAAGCTTTCTTT,CASSQGAETGHLEAFF
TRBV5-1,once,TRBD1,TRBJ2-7,TGCGCCAGCAGCTTGGGGGACAGCTCCTACGAGCAGTACTTC,CASSLGDSSYEQYF
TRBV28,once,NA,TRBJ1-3,TGTGCCAGCTTTAGTGTTGGCTCTGGAAACACCATATATTTT,CASFSVGSGNTIYF
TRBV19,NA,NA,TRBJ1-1,TGTGCCAGTAGTATGGCGGGGGGCACTGAAGCTTTCTTT,CASSMAGGTEAFF
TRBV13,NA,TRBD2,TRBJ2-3,TGTGCCAGCAGCTCCCACTCCTGGACTAGCAGCACAGATACGCAGTATTTT,CASSSHSWTSSTDTQYF
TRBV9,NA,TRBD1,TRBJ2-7,TGTGCCAGCAGCCGGGACAGTTCCTACGAGCAGTACTTC,CASSRDSSYEQYF
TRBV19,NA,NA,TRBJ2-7,TGTGCCAGTAGTGTGGGACTTTCCACCTACGAGCAGTACTTC,CASSVGLSTYEQYF
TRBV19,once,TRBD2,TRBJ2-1,TGTGCCAGTAACGGACTAGCGGGAGTTCCCTCCTACAATGAGCAGTTCTTC,CASNGLAGVPSYNEQFF
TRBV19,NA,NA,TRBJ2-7,TGTGCCAGTAGTAGCGGCTCCTACGAGCAGTACTTC,CASSSGSYEQYF
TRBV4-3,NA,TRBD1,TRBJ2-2,TGCGCCAGCAGCCATGGACCGACAGGGTCAGGCGGGGAGCTGTTTTTT,CASSHGPTGSGGELFF
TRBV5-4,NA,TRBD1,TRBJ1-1,TGTGCCAGCAGCTTGCAGGGGGGGAACACTGAAGCTTTCTTT,CASSLQGGNTEAFF
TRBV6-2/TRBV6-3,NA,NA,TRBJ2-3,TGTGCCAGCAGTTACCCCTATTCTACCGGTAGCACAGATACGCAGTATTTT,CASSYPYSTGSTDTQYF
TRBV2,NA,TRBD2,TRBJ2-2,TGTGCCAGCAGTACTAGCGGGGCCCCGACGAGTACCGGGGAGCTGTTTTTT,CASSTSGAPTSTGELFF
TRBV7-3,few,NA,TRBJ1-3,TGTGCCAGCAGCTTAGGGGTGACAGGAACCACCATATATTTT,CASSLGVTGTTIYF
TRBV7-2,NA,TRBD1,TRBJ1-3,TGTGCCAGCAGCTTATACCAGGGGGAAGGAAACACCATATATTTT,CASSLYQGEGNTIYF
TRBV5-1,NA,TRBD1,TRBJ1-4,TGCGCCAGCAGCTTGGAGCGACAGGGGGCAACTAATGAAAAACTGTTTTTT,CASSLERQGATNEKLFF
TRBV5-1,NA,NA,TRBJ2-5,TGCGCCAGCAGCTTTAGCGGCCAAGAGACCCAGTACTTC,CASSFSGQETQYF
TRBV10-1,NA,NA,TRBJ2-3,TGCGCCAGCAGTGGTGGCTTCACAGATACGCAGTATTTT,CASSGGFTDTQYF
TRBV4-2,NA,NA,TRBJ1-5,TGTGCCAGCAGCCAAGATCTTAGGGGCAGCAATCAGCCCCAGCATTTT,CASSQDLRGSNQPQHF
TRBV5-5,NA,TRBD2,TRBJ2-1,TGTGCCAGCAGCCGGACTAGCACTTACAATGAGCAGTTCTTC,CASSRTSTYNEQFF
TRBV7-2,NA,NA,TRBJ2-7,TGTGCCAGCAGCTCAGGCGACCGTCCCTACGAGCAGTACTTC,CASSSGDRPYEQYF
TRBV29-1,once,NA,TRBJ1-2,TGCCGCGCTGCGGGGGGGGGAAGGTATGGCTACACCTTC,CRAAGGGRYGYTF
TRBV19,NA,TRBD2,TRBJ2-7,TGTGCCAGTAGTCCTCGGTCGGGAGGCGAGCAGTACTTC,CASSPRSGGEQYF
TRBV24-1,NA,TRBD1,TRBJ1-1,TGTGCCACCAGTGATTCACGACAGGGGAACACTGAAGCTTTCTTT,CATSDSRQGNTEAFF
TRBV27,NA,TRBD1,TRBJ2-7,TGTGCCAGCAGTTTCATCGGCACAGGGGGACCCGAGCAGTACTTC,CASSFIGTGGPEQYF
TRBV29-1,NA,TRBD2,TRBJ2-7,TGCAGCGTCGGACTAGCGGGAAGCTCCTACGAGCAGTACTTC,CSVGLAGSSYEQYF
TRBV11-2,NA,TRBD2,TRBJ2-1,TGTGCCAGCAGCACTACCGGGACTAGCGGGAGTCCTTACAATGAGCAGTTCTTC,CASSTTGTSGSPYNEQFF
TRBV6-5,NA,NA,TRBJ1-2,TGTGCCGGTGGGGCGGGGTACTATGGCTACACCTTC,CAGGAGYYGYTF
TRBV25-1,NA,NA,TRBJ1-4,TGTGCCAGCACGCGAGGGGGACGGAATGAAAAACTGTTTTTT,CASTRGGRNEKLFF
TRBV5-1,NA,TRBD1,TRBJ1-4,TGCGCCAGCAGCTTGGCGACAGGGGGCGAGGGTGGTGAAAAACTGTTTTTT,CASSLATGGEGGEKLFF
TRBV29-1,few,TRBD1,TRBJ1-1,TGCAGCGTGGACAGGGGCGTGAACACTGAAGCTTTCTTT,CSVDRGVNTEAFF
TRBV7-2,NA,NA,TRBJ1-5,TGTGCCAGCAGCTTAGGAGAATCCCGGGGGCCCCAGCATTTT,CASSLGESRGPQHF
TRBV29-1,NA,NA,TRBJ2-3,TGCAGCGTTGATGGAGGGATCACAGATACGCAGTATTTT,CSVDGGITDTQYF
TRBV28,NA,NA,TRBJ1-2,TGTGCCAGCAGTTTAGGAGGCTATGGCTACACCTTC,CASSLGGYGYTF